This TCR beta chain was sequenced for a study of CD8 T cells in Susac syndrome. An amount of RNA that ranged from 0.5 to 1 ug was reverse transcribed with random hexamers. The amplification used immunoSEQ multiplex PCR on TCR beta CDR3; it spanned 54 Vbeta and 13 Jbeta. One entry per CDR3 protein, called by TCRdb with MiXCR from the immunoSEQ multiplex PCR reads. Among roughly 180,000 distinct CDR3 sequences, around 94% were seen once, and the ten largest hold over 0.12%. The CDR3 length is 11 residues. V was pared by 6 bases and J by 5 bases, with 7 bases between. From blood CD8+ and CD4+ T cells, TCR beta sequences were generated. The control group consisted of healthy donors matched for age and sex.

This receptor was taken from a human donor in good health. The sample comprised CD4+ T cells from PBMCs. The chain links TRBV23-1 to TRBJ2-5; D not resolved. TRBV23-1 is an open reading frame, and its role is uncertain. CDR3 sequence reads: CASRDGETQYF. In DNA, the CDR3 is TGCGCCAGCAGGGACGGGGAGACCCAGTACTTC.